These 9 T cell receptor beta chains originate from one sample sequenced in a study of radiation and T cells in renal cell carcinoma. Time point noted: blood 4 weeks post-SBRT, at nephrectomy. The treatment here: 15 Gy SBRT to primary tumor, nephrectomy 4 weeks later. Sequencing used immunoSEQ multiplex PCR; TCRdb keeps in-frame clones, though not all of them. The repertoire includes fewer than 200,000 clones, roughly nine tenths of them detected once, and about 10% sits in the top ten. This specimen was blood, taken from a patient whose treatment included radiotherapy and nephrectomy. The receptors come from a woman aged 45 to 65 with renal cell carcinoma.

This clone was found once. The CDR3 region has the DNA TGTGCCAGCAGACCCCAAAATCTTAACTATGGCTACACCTTC. This sequence encodes CASRPQNLNYGYTF. This chain connects TRBV5-4 to TRBJ1-2, with D uncertain. The ends were cut back, 5 bases at V and 1 base at J, with 12 bases in the middle. The CDR3 sequence is 14 residues long. Germline V gene lookup returns CDR1 SGHNT and CDR2 YYREEE (reference sequence). Supplemented by reference TRBV5-4 and TRBJ1-2, the full variable domain reads ETGVTQSPTHLIKTRGQQVTLRCSSQSGHNTVSWYQQALGQGPQFIFQYYREEENGRGNFPPRFSGLQFPNYSSELNVNALELDDSALYLCASRPQNLNYGYTFGSGTRLTVV.

This chain connects TRBV2 to TRBJ2-2, with D unclear. Germline CDR1 is SNHLY and CDR2 is FYNNEI. This CDR3 has 15 amino acids. V gave up 3 bases and J gave up 0 bases, with 8 bases separating them. CDR3 sequence reads: CASSDHSPNTGELFF. In DNA form, the CDR3 reads TGTGCCAGCAGTGATCATAGCCCGAACACCGGGGAGCTGTTTTTT.

CDR3 DNA sequence: TGTGCCAGCAGCCCCCCCCGCGGGCAGTTTGACTCCTACGAGCAGTACTTC. As protein: CASSPPRGQFDSYEQYF. V usage is TRBV5-6 and J usage is TRBJ2-7, with D possibly matching TRBD2 (5 bases). V was trimmed by 4 bases and J by 0 bases, leaving 20 bases between them. CDR1 SGHDT and CDR2 YYEEEE come from the germline V gene. The CDR3 is made up of 17 amino acids.

This rearrangement joins TRBV11-2 to TRBJ2-7, with D perhaps being TRBD1 or TRBD2 (5 bases each). The CDR3 has 14 residues. Germline V gene sequence: CDR1 SGHAT, CDR2 FQNNGV. V was clipped by 5 bases and J by 2 bases, with 13 bases between them. CDR3 in DNA: TGTGCCAGCAGCGAATTACCGGGACCCTACGAGCAGTACTTC. Translated, it gives CASSELPGPYEQYF.

The chain joins TRBV7-9 to TRBJ1-5; D is possibly TRBD1 (5 bases). The CDR3 is 14 residues long. V was pared by 1 base and J by 3 bases, with 7 bases between. CDR1 and CDR2 from the germline V gene are SEHNR and FQNEAQ (reference sequence). Here the CDR3 DNA reads TGTGCCAGCAGCTTAGGACAGAACAATCAGCCCCAGCATTTT. Translating it yields CASSLGQNNQPQHF.

The chain employs TRBV27 and TRBJ1-2; the D gene is possibly TRBD1 (5 bases). The CDR3 spans 15 residues. Looked up from germline, CDR1 is MNHEY and CDR2 is SMNVEV (reference sequence). V was cut by 3 bases and J by 4 bases, with 15 bases left in between. The CDR3 spells CASSLGQTSVYGYTF. The CDR3, as DNA: TGTGCCAGCAGTTTGGGGCAGACCTCTGTCTATGGCTACACCTTC.

V usage is TRBV15 and J usage is TRBJ1-4; perhaps TRBD1 as D (5 bases). The V end was cut by 2 bases, the J end by 6 bases, with 13 bases between. CDR1 and CDR2 from the germline V gene are LNHNV and YYDKDF (reference sequence). CDR3 length: 15 residues. The CDR3 region is CATSRYGAGDEKLFF. CDR3 nucleotides: TGTGCCACCAGCAGATACGGGGCGGGGGATGAAAAACTGTTTTTT.

The chain uses TRBV29-1 and TRBJ1-1; tentative D call: TRBD1 (5 bases). CDR1 is SQVTM and CDR2 is ANQGSEA in the germline V gene. Trimming cost V 5 bases and J 10 bases, with 17 bases left between them. The CDR3 consists of 12 residues. The CDR3 sequence is CSVFTAAGGAFF. The CDR3 region has the DNA TGCAGCGTTTTTACAGCCGCGGGGGGAGCTTTCTTT.

The V gene is TRBV9, the J gene TRBJ1-6, with D perhaps matching TRBD1 (6 bases). The CDR3 consists of 17 residues. CDR1 SGDLS and CDR2 YYNGEE come from the germline V gene. V dropped 3 bases and J dropped 7 bases, with 20 bases sitting between them. The CDR3 sequence: CASSAFSGDQGNSPLHF. CDR3 sequence (DNA): TGTGCCAGCAGCGCGTTCAGCGGGGATCAGGGGAATTCACCCCTCCACTTT.